This entry is about one T cell receptor (beta chain). V gave up 4 bases and J gave up 1 base, with 19 bases separating them. Germline CDR1 and CDR2: SGHVS and FNYEAQ. The CDR3 sequence is 17 residues long. The entry originates in a study of chemoradiotherapy in HPV16-positive cancers. The assay was immunoSEQ multiplex PCR, and TCRdb's table has in-frame clones only and misses some. The sample holds more than 15,000 clones, 79% seen once. This TCR came from a human donor with HPV-associated anogenital cancer. Specimen collection occurred from a patient who underwent chemoradiotherapy. The chain recombines TRBV7-6 with TRBJ2-5, with D possibly matching TRBD1 (8 bases). The CDR3: CASSSTGGAPIQETQYF. CDR3 in DNA: TGTGCCAGCAGCTCCACAGGGGGGGCTCCGATCCAAGAGACCCAGTACTTC.